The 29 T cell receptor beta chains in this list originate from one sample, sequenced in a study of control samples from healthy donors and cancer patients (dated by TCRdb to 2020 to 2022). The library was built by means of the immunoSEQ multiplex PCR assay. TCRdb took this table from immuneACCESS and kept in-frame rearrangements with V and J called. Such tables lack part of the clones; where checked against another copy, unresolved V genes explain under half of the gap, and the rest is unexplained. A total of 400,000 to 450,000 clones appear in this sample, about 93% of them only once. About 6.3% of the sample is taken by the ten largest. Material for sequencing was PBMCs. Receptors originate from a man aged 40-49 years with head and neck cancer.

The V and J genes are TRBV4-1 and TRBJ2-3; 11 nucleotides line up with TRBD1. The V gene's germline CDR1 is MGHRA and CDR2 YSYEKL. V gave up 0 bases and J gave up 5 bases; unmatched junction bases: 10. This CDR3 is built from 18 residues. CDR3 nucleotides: TGCGCCAGCAGCCAAGAACCCCGGGACAGGGGGTTTTTAGATACGCAGTATTTT. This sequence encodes CASSQEPRDRGFLDTQYF.

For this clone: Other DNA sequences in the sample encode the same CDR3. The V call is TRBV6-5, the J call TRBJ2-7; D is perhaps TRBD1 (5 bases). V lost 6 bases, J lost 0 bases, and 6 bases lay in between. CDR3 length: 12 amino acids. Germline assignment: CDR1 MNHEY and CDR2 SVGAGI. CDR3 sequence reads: CASRGDSYEQYF. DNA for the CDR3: TGTGCCAGCAGAGGGGACTCCTACGAGCAGTACTTC.

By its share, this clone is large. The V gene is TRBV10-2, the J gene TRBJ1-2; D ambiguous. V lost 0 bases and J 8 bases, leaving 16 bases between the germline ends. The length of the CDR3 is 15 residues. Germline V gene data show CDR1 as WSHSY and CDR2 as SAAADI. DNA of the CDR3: TGCGCCAGCAGTGAGTCCAAAGGAAGCTTTTCGGGCTACACCTTC. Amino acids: CASSESKGSFSGYTF.

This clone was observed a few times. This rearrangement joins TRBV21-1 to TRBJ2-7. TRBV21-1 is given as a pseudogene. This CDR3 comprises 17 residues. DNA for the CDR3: TGTGCCAGCAGCAAGAGTCCCGAAGTTGGTGGCGCTTACGAGCAGTACTTC. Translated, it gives CASSKSPEVGGAYEQYF.

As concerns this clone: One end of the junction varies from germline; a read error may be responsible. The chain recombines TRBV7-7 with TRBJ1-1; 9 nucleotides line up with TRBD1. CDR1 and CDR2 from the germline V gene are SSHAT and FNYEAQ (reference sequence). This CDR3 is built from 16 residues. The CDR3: CASSTARQGDRTEAFF. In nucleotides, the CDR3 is TGTGCTAGCAGCACCGCCCGACAGGGGGATCGGACTGAAGCTTTCTTT. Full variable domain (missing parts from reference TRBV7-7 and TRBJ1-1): GAGVSQSPRYKVTKRGQDVTLRCDPISSHATLYWYQQALGQGPEFLTYFNYEAQPDKSGLPSDRFSAERPEGSISTLTIQRTEQRDSAMYRCASSTARQGDRTEAFFGQGTRLTVV.

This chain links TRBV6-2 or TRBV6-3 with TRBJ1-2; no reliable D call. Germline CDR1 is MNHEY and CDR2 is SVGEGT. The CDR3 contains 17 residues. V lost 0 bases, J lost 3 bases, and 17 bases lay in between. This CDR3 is CASSYSIQTPTHYGYTF. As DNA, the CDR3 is TGTGCCAGCAGTTACTCGATTCAGACACCTACGCACTATGGCTACACCTTC.

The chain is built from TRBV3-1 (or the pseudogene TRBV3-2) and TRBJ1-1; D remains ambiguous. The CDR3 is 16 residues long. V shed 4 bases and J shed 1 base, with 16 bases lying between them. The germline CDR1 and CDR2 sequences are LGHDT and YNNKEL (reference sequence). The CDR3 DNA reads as TGTGCCAGCAGCCCCAATAATCGACGGCAGAACACTGAAGCTTTCTTT. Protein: CASSPNNRRQNTEAFF.

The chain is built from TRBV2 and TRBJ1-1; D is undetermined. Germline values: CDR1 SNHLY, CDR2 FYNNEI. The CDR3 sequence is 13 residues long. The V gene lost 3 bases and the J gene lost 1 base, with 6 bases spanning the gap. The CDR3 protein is CASSERRNTEAFF. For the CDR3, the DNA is TGTGCCAGCAGTGAGCGGCGGAACACTGAAGCTTTCTTT.

The CDR3 reads CASSSVRRVRTYEQYF. The CDR3 coding sequence is TGTGCCAGCAGTTCCGTACGAAGGGTACGGACCTACGAGCAGTACTTC. The chain is built from TRBV28 and TRBJ2-7; D call uncertain. Germline CDR1 and CDR2: MDHEN and SYDVKM. CDR3 length: 16 residues. Deletions cut 4 bases from V and 2 bases from J, with 18 bases between.

CDR3 sequence (DNA): TGTGCCAGCAGCACCTGGACTAGGTCAGCGACAGATACGCAGTATTTT. Protein product: CASSTWTRSATDTQYF. The chain couples TRBV9 to TRBJ2-3; 7 bases line up with TRBD2. CDR3 length: 16 residues. Trimming cost V 4 bases and J 3 bases; bases outside gene matches: 11. CDR1 SGDLS and CDR2 YYNGEE come from the germline V gene.

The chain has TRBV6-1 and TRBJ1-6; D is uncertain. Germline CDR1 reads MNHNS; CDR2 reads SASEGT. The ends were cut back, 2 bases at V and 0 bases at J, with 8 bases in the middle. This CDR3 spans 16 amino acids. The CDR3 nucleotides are TGTGCCAGCAGTGAATGGGGTTTCTCCTATAATTCACCCCTCCACTTT. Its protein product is CASSEWGFSYNSPLHF.

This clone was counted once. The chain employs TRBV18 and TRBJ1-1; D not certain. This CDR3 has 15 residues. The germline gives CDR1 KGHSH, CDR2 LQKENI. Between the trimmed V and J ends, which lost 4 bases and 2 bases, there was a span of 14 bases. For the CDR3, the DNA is TGTGCCAGCTCACAAACCAACCCCCTTAACACTGAAGCTTTCTTT. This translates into CASSQTNPLNTEAFF.

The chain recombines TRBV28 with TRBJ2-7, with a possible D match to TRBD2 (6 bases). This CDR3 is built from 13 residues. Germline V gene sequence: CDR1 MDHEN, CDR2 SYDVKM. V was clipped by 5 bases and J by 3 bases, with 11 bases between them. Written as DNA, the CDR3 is TGTGCCAGCAGTGAACGGGAGTTCTACGAGCAGTACTTC. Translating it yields CASSEREFYEQYF.

The CDR3 here is CASSGGGNLEAFF. The CDR3 coding sequence is TGTGCCAGCAGCGGGGGCGGTAACCTTGAAGCTTTCTTT. This chain joins TRBV9 and TRBJ1-1; tentative D call: TRBD1 (5 bases). This CDR3 contains 13 residues. Trimming took 3 bases from V and 7 from J, leaving 13 bases between them. The germline CDR1 and CDR2 sequences are SGDLS and YYNGEE.

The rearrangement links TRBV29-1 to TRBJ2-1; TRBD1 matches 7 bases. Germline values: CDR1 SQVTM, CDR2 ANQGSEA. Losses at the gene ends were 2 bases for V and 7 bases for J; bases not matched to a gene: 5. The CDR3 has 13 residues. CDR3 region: CSVEYRGENEQFF. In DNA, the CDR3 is TGCAGCGTTGAATACAGGGGCGAGAATGAGCAGTTCTTC.

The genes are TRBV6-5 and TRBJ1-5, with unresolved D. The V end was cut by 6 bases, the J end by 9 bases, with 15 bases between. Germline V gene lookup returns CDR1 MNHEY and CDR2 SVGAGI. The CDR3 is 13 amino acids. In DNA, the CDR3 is TGTGCCAGCAGCGAGTCCCCCCGGGGGCCCCAGCATTTT. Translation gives CASSESPRGPQHF.

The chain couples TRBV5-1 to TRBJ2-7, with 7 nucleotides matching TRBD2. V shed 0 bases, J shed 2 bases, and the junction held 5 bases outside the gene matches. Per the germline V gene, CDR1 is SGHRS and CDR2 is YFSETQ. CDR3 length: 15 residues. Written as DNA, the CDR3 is TGCGCCAGCAGCTTGGTCGGGACTACAACCTACGAGCAGTACTTC. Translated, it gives CASSLVGTTTYEQYF.

The CDR3 here is CASSPTIEAFF. CDR3 coding DNA: TGTGCCAGCAGCCCAACTATTGAAGCTTTCTTT. V and J are TRBV7-9 and TRBJ1-1; D remains ambiguous. Deletions cut 5 bases from V and 7 bases from J, with 8 bases between. Germline assignment: CDR1 SEHNR and CDR2 FQNEAQ (reference sequence). The CDR3 has 11 residues.

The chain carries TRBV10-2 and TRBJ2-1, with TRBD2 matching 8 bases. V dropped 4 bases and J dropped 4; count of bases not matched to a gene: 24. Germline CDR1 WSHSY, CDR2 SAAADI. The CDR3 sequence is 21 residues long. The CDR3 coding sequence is TGCGCCAGCAGTGGGGGAGGGTGGCTAGCGGGTCATACCCCCGATTACAATGAGCAGTTCTTC. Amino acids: CASSGGGWLAGHTPDYNEQFF.

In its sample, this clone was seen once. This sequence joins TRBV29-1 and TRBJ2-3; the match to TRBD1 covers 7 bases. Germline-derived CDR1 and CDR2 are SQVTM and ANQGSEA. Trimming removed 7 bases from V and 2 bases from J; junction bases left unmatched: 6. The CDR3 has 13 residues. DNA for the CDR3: TGCAGCGACCGGGACAGATTCACAGATACGCAGTATTTT. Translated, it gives CSDRDRFTDTQYF.

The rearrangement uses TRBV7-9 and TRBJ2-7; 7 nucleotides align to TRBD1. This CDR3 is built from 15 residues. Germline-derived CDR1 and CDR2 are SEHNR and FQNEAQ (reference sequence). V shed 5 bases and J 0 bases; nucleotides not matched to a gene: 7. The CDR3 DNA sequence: TGTGCCAGCAGCCCTGGACAGGCCCTCTCCTACGAGCAGTACTTC. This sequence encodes CASSPGQALSYEQYF.

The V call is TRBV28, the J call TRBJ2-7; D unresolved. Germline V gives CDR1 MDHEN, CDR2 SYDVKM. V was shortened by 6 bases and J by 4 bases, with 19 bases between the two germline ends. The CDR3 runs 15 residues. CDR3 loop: CASSPPPDPTYEQYF. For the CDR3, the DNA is TGTGCCAGCAGCCCTCCCCCGGACCCCACTTACGAGCAGTACTTC.

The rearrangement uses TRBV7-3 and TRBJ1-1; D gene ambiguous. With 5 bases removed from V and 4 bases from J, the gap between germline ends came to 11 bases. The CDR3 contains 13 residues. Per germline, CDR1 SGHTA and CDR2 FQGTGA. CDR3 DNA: TGTGCCAGCAGCCCCGCGGGTGCCACTGAAGCTTTCTTT. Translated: CASSPAGATEAFF. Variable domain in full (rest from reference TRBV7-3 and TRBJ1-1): GAGVSQTPSNKVTEKGKYVELRCDPISGHTALYWYRQSLGQGPEFLIYFQGTGAADDSGLPNDRFFAVRPEGSVSTLKIQRTERGDSAVYLCASSPAGATEAFFGQGTRLTVV.

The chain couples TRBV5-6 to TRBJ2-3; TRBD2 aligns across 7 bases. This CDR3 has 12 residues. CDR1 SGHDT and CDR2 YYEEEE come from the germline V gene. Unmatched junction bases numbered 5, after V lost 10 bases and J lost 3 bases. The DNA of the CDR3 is TGTGCCTCGGAGCGGGATACAGATACGCAGTATTTT. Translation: CASERDTDTQYF.

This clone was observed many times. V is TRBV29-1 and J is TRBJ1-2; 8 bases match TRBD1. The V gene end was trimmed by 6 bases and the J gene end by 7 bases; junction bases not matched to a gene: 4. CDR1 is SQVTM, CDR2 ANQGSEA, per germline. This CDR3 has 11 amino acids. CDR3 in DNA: TGCAGCGTGGGGACAGGCCTTGGCTACACCTTC. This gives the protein CSVGTGLGYTF.

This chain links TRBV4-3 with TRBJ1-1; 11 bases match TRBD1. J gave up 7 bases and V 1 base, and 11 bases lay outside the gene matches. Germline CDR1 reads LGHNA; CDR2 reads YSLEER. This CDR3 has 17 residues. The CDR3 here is CASSQGIRGTGGGEAFF. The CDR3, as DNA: TGCGCCAGCAGCCAAGGGATTAGAGGGACAGGGGGAGGTGAAGCTTTCTTT.

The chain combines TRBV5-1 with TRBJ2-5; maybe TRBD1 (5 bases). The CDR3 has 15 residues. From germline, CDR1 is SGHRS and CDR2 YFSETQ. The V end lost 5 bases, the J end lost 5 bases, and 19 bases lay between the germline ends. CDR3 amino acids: CASRPVGPRVETQYF. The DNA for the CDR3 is TGCGCCAGCAGGCCGGTGGGGCCCCGGGTGGAGACCCAGTACTTC.

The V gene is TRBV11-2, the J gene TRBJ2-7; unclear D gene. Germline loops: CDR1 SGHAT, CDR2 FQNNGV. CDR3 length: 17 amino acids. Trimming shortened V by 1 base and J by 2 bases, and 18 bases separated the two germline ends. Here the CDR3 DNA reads TGTGCCAGCAGCTTAGTTCTCGTCGCAGGAAGAGCCTACGAGCAGTACTTC. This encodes CASSLVLVAGRAYEQYF.

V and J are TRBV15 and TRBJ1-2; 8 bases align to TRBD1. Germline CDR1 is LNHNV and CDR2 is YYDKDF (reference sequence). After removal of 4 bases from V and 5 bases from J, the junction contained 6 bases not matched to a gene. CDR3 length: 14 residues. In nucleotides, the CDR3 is TGTGCCACCAGCATGGACAGGGCAGGGTATGGCTACACCTTC. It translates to CATSMDRAGYGYTF.